This T cell receptor (beta chain) was sequenced during a study of cytotoxic CD8 clonotypes in ibrutinib-treated CLL. On the study more broadly: Once treatment had gone on for a median of around 13 months, range 6 to 36, response samples were drawn.

This clone was recorded a few times. The assay was immunoSEQ multiplex PCR, and TCRdb's table has in-frame clones only and misses some. This sample has more than 85,000 clones, with approximately 71% found just once. CDR3 length: 14 residues. The J segment lost 2 bases and the V segment lost 2 bases, leaving 2 bases of the junction unmatched. CDR1 and CDR2 (germline): MNHEY, SVGAGI. This sample comprised PBMCs, obtained after 24 months of ibrutinib treatment. The chain recombines TRBV6-5 with TRBJ1-2; TRBD1 agrees at 7 bases. This TCR came from a human donor with chronic lymphocytic leukemia. This CDR3 reads CASSYGTVNYGYTF. The CDR3 DNA reads TGTGCCAGCAGTTACGGGACAGTCAACTATGGCTACACCTTC.